Each of the 13 T cell receptor beta chains below was sequenced from the same sample in a study of control samples from healthy donors and cancer patients. Assay used: immunoSEQ multiplex PCR; TCRdb lists only in-frame clones, some missing. The data hold approximately 130,000 clones, with just under 90% observed a single time. Input material: blood. The receptor source for this set is a man younger than 45 in good health.

The chain has TRBV20-1 and TRBJ2-5; D gene unclear. The V end was cut by 3 bases, the J end by 1 base, with 6 bases between. The CDR3 has 12 amino acids. Germline V lookup: CDR1 DFQATT, CDR2 SNEGSKA (reference sequence). The CDR3 bases are TGCAGTGCTAGTAGCCTCCAAGAGACCCAGTACTTC. The encoded protein is CSASSLQETQYF.

The V and J genes are TRBV6-2 or TRBV6-3 and TRBJ1-5; 12 bases fit TRBD1. The germline V gene has CDR1 MNHEY and CDR2 SVGEGT. CDR3 length equals 17 residues. Trimming took 4 bases from V and 2 from J; bases not matched to a gene: 6. This chain's CDR3 is CASSWGQGAVGNQPQHF. CDR3 DNA: TGTGCCAGCAGTTGGGGACAGGGGGCAGTGGGCAATCAGCCCCAGCATTTT.

The chain couples TRBV5-1 to TRBJ1-5, with 7 bases fitting TRBD1. This CDR3 is 14 amino acids long. Losses at the gene ends were 3 bases for V and 5 bases for J; bases not matched to a gene: 5. Germline V gene sequence: CDR1 SGHRS, CDR2 YFSETQ. CDR3 nucleotide sequence: TGCGCCAGCAGCTGGTCAGGGGGAGATCAGCCCCAGCATTTT. Translated, it gives CASSWSGGDQPQHF.

The V call is TRBV6-5, the J call TRBJ1-1, with 9 bases that match TRBD1. Germline CDR1 reads MNHEY; CDR2 reads SVGAGI. The CDR3 has 15 amino acids. V shed 7 bases, J shed 7 bases, and the junction held 13 bases outside the gene matches. This chain's CDR3 is CASTTPDRGRGEAFF. The CDR3 DNA follows: TGTGCCAGCACCACCCCGGACAGGGGACGAGGTGAAGCTTTCTTT.

The chain employs TRBV7-6 and TRBJ1-6, with 9 bases lining up with TRBD1. Trimming cost V 1 base and J 3 bases; bases outside gene matches: 7. From germline, CDR1 is SGHVS and CDR2 FNYEAQ. The CDR3 length is 18 residues. The CDR3 DNA sequence: TGTGCCAGCAGCTTAGGGCGGGACAGGGCAGGCTATAATTCACCCCTCCACTTT. Protein product: CASSLGRDRAGYNSPLHF.

The gene calls are TRBV30 and TRBJ1-3; D is unresolved. V gave up 4 bases and J gave up 4 bases, with 14 bases separating them. The CDR3 has 14 residues. Germline V lookup: CDR1 GTSNPN, CDR2 SVGIG (reference sequence). For the CDR3, the DNA is TGTGCCTGGACTACAAGTGCTTTAGGAAACACCATATATTTT. Its protein is CAWTTSALGNTIYF.

DNA of the CDR3: TGTGCCAGCAGTTTTGTAACCTCCAACTATGGCTACACCTTC. Translating gives CASSFVTSNYGYTF. The chain recombines TRBV28 with TRBJ1-2; D is unresolved. The CDR3 has 14 amino acids. Per the germline V gene, CDR1 is MDHEN and CDR2 is SYDVKM. The V end was cut by 3 bases, the J end by 2 bases, with 10 bases between.

This clone was counted once. The V gene is TRBV28, the J gene TRBJ1-5; maybe TRBD1 (6 bases). The CDR3 contains 17 residues. V lost 9 bases, J lost 3 bases, and 24 bases lay in between. Looked up from germline, CDR1 is MDHEN and CDR2 is SYDVKM. The CDR3 coding sequence is TGTGCCAGTTCTATACGAAGGGGGGGCGCGAACAATCAGCCCCAGCATTTT. It translates to CASSIRRGGANNQPQHF.

This chain links TRBV7-2 with TRBJ2-3, with D perhaps assigned TRBD1 or TRBD2 (6 bases each). The V and J ends lost 0 bases and 2 bases respectively, with 9 bases between them. CDR3 length equals 15 residues. The germline V gene has CDR1 SGHTA and CDR2 FQGNSA. CDR3 in amino acids: CASSLATGATDTQYF. DNA for the CDR3: TGTGCCAGCAGCTTAGCGACGGGGGCCACAGATACGCAGTATTTT.

The V and J genes are TRBV3-1 (or the pseudogene TRBV3-2) and TRBJ2-1; 8 nucleotides agree with TRBD1. V trimming: 4 bases; J trimming: 5 bases; junction bases outside the gene matches: 4. Germline V gene lookup returns CDR1 LGHDT and CDR2 YNNKEL (reference sequence). The CDR3 length is 14 residues. CDR3 amino acids: CASSPGTGNNEQFF. The CDR3 coding sequence is TGTGCCAGCAGCCCCGGGACAGGAAACAATGAGCAGTTCTTC.

This clone appeared once. The gene calls are TRBV12-3 or TRBV12-4 and TRBJ1-1, with D uncertain. The CDR3 totals 11 residues. The ends were cut back, 4 bases at V and 6 bases at J, with 6 bases in the middle. CDR3 sequence (DNA): TGTGCCAGCAGTTCAACGGCTGAAGCTTTCTTT. As protein: CASSSTAEAFF.

In nucleotides, the CDR3 is TGTGCCAGCAGCCAGGCAGCCATCGCGTGGGGCTACACCTTC. Its translation: CASSQAAIAWGYTF. The chain is built from TRBV3-1 (or the pseudogene TRBV3-2) and TRBJ1-2; D is undetermined. This CDR3 is built from 14 residues. Germline V gene lookup returns CDR1 LGHDT and CDR2 YNNKEL (reference sequence). With 3 bases removed from V and 8 bases from J, the gap between germline ends came to 16 bases.

V gene TRBV7-9 combines with J gene TRBJ1-1; weak D call: TRBD1 (5 bases). V lost 4 bases and J 7 bases, leaving 10 bases between the germline ends. The CDR3 has 12 amino acids. Germline V CDR1 and CDR2: SEHNR, FQNEAQ (reference sequence). In nucleotides, the CDR3 is TGTGCCAGCAGCTCAGGGATCGGTGAAGCTTTCTTT. Encoded protein: CASSSGIGEAFF.